One and the same sample provided the 8 T cell receptor beta chains below, sequenced in a study of blood T cell repertoires in COVID-19. Generated by immunoSEQ multiplex PCR, the TCRdb table keeps only in-frame clones and is missing some. The sample carries under 300,000 clones, about 86% recorded once. Input material: peripheral blood. The receptors stem from a man older than 75 with acute or convalescent COVID-19.

V usage is TRBV5-1 and J usage is TRBJ1-5; TRBD1 matches 7 bases. In germline, CDR1 is SGHRS, CDR2 YFSETQ. This CDR3 is 15 amino acids long. V lost 5 bases to trimming and J lost 4 bases; unmatched junction nucleotides: 9. The CDR3 loop is CASRRTGEGNQPQHF. The DNA for the CDR3 is TGCGCCAGCAGAAGGACAGGTGAGGGAAATCAGCCCCAGCATTTT.

V and J are TRBV20-1 and TRBJ2-1; 7 bases are shared with TRBD2. V was pared by 3 bases and J by 4 bases, with 15 bases of the junction left unmatched. The germline gives CDR1 DFQATT, CDR2 SNEGSKA (reference sequence). The CDR3 has 17 amino acids. The DNA of the CDR3 is TGCAGTGCTAGTGGAGCGGGACCCGAATATATATACAATGAGCAGTTCTTC. Its translation is CSASGAGPEYIYNEQFF.

The genes are TRBV10-3 and TRBJ2-1; 10 bases are shared with TRBD1. The CDR3 is 16 amino acids. Germline trimming cut 0 bases from V and 7 bases from J; bases unmatched to any gene: 6. The germline gives CDR1 ENHRY, CDR2 SYGVKD. The CDR3 bases are TGTGCCATCAGTGAGTCGACGACAGGGGGCCTGAATGAGCAGTTCTTC. It yields the protein CAISESTTGGLNEQFF.

The V and J genes are TRBV7-5 and TRBJ2-1; the table calls TRBD2, which could not be checked here. TRBV7-5 represents a pseudogene. The length of the CDR3 is 13 residues. Written as DNA, the CDR3 is TGTGACAGACCCACTAGCGGGGCTAATGAGCAGTTCTTC. This encodes CDRPTSGANEQFF.

This clone was detected only a few times. The gene calls are TRBV5-4 and TRBJ2-7; 8 nucleotides agree with TRBD1. Germline values: CDR1 SGHNT, CDR2 YYREEE (reference sequence). Germline trimming cut 3 bases from V and 6 bases from J; bases unmatched to any gene: 5. CDR3 size: 13 residues. CDR3 in amino acids: CASSWGTGGEQYF. CDR3 DNA: TGTGCCAGCAGCTGGGGAACAGGGGGCGAGCAGTACTTC.

The V gene is TRBV5-1, the J gene TRBJ1-2; 8 nucleotides line up with TRBD1. Trimming at V came to 4 bases and at J to 8 bases, leaving 7 bases not matched to a gene. The CDR3 runs to 13 residues. In germline, CDR1 is SGHRS, CDR2 YFSETQ. CDR3 amino acids: CASSPRTGKGYTF. Written as DNA, the CDR3 is TGCGCCAGCAGCCCCCGGACAGGGAAAGGCTACACCTTC. The full variable domain, rest sourced from reference TRBV5-1 and TRBJ1-2, is KAGVTQTPRYLIKTRGQQVTLSCSPISGHRSVSWYQQTPGQGLQFLFEYFSETQRNKGNFPGRFSGRQFSNSRSEMNVSTLELGDSALYLCASSPRTGKGYTFGSGTRLTVV.

This chain links TRBV2 with TRBJ1-2; D unclear. The germline V gene has CDR1 SNHLY and CDR2 FYNNEI. V was pared by 6 bases and J by 7 bases, with 15 bases between. This CDR3 region has 13 residues. The CDR3 DNA sequence: TGTGCCAGCAGAACAGCACCTATGGGTGGCTACACCTTC. This sequence encodes CASRTAPMGGYTF.

On this clone itself: Other DNA sequences in this sample translate to the same CDR3. The chain combines TRBV5-1 with TRBJ1-1, with 8 positions matching TRBD1. The CDR3 extends over 14 amino acids. Germline V gene lookup returns CDR1 SGHRS and CDR2 YFSETQ. The J segment lost 1 base and the V segment lost 2 bases, leaving 1 base of the junction unmatched. CDR3 nucleotide sequence: TGCGCCAGCAGCTTAACAGGGGGGAACACTGAAGCTTTCTTT. Translation gives CASSLTGGNTEAFF. The full variable domain, rest sourced from reference TRBV5-1 and TRBJ1-1, is KAGVTQTPRYLIKTRGQQVTLSCSPISGHRSVSWYQQTPGQGLQFLFEYFSETQRNKGNFPGRFSGRQFSNSRSEMNVSTLELGDSALYLCASSLTGGNTEAFFGQGTRLTVV.